The entry below gives a single T cell receptor beta chain sequence along with its context. Its antigen is not known. The sample comes from a study of shared clonotypes between healthy human individuals. General study points: It was expected that sequencing depth would affect clonotype sharing among donors. When compared with the clonotypes that were shared by all four sorted-subset donors, the non-shared clonotypes turned out to have lower generation probabilities.

Sequencing was performed with immunoSEQ multiplex PCR; in TCRdb, only in-frame clones are kept and a portion is missing. The sample shows around 620,000 clones, around 95% of them seen only once. Naive CD8 cells lacked CD45RO, underwent positive selection for CCR7 and left out terminally differentiated effector memory CD45RA+ cells. Germline lookup yields CDR1 SGDLS and CDR2 YYNGEE. V shed 4 bases and J 4 bases; nucleotides not matched to a gene: 8. This CDR3 comprises 15 residues. The chain is built from TRBV9 and TRBJ1-1; TRBD1 matches at 9 bases. Specimen: naive CD8+ T cells sorted from blood. The source is a woman aged 25 to 39 in good health. The CDR3 DNA sequence: TGTGCCAGCAGCTTAAACCGGGACAGGGTCACTGAAGCTTTCTTT. Protein: CASSLNRDRVTEAFF.